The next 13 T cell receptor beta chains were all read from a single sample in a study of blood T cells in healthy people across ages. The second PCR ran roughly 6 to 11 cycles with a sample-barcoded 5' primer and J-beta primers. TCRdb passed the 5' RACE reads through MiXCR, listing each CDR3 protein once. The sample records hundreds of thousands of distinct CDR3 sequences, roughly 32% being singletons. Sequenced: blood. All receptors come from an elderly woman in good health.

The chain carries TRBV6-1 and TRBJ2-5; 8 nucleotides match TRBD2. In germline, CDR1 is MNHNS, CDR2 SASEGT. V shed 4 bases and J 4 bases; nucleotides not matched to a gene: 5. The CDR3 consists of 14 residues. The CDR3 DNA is TGTGCCAGCAGTGGAACGGGGGGGTCAGAGACCCAGTACTTC. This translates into CASSGTGGSETQYF.

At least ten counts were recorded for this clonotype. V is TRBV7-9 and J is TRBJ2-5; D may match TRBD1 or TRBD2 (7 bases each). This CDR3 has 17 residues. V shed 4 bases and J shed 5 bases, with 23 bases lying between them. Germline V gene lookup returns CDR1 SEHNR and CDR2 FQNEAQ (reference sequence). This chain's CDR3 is CASSSFSWGGGQETQYF. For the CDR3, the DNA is TGTGCCAGCAGCTCCTTCTCTTGGGGAGGGGGACAGGAGACCCAGTACTTC.

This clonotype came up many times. CDR3 nucleotides: TGCGCCAGCAGCCCCAAGGAACGCGAACTGGATGAAAAACTGTTTTTT. It specifies CASSPKERELDEKLFF. This chain joins TRBV5-1 and TRBJ1-4; no clear D gene. With 4 bases removed from V and 6 bases from J, the gap between germline ends came to 19 bases. The CDR3 covers 16 residues. Germline loops: CDR1 SGHRS, CDR2 YFSETQ. The full variable domain, in which reference TRBV5-1 and TRBJ1-4 provide the parts outside the CDR3, is KAGVTQTPRYLIKTRGQQVTLSCSPISGHRSVSWYQQTPGQGLQFLFEYFSETQRNKGNFPGRFSGRQFSNSRSEMNVSTLELGDSALYLCASSPKERELDEKLFFGSGTQLSVL.

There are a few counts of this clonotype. CDR3 protein: CASSQGPDRVNTEAFF. CDR3 sequence (DNA): TGCGCCAGCAGCCAAGGGCCCGACAGGGTAAACACTGAAGCTTTCTTT. The chain is built from TRBV4-1 and TRBJ1-1; 7 bases agree with TRBD1. There are 16 residues in the CDR3. V shed 1 base and J 2 bases; nucleotides not matched to a gene: 7. Germline V gene data show CDR1 as MGHRA and CDR2 as YSYEKL.

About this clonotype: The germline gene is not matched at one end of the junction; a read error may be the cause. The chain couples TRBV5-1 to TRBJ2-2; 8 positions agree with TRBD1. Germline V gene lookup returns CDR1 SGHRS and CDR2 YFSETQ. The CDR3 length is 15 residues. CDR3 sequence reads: CAGSLDRAVAGELFF. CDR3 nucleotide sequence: TGCGCCGGCAGCCTGGACAGGGCGGTTGCCGGGGAGCTGTTTTTT. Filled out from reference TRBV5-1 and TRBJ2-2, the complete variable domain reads KAGVTQTPRYLIKTRGQQVTLSCSPISGHRSVSWYQQTPGQGLQFLFEYFSETQRNKGNFPGRFSGRQFSNSRSEMNVSTLELGDSALYLCAGSLDRAVAGELFFGEGSRLTVL.

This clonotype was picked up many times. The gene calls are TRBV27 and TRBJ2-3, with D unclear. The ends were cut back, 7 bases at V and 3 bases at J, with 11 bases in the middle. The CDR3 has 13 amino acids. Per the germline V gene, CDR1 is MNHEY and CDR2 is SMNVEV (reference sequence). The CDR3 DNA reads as TGTGCCAGCAACGCAAGGGTGACAGATACGCAGTATTTT. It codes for CASNARVTDTQYF.

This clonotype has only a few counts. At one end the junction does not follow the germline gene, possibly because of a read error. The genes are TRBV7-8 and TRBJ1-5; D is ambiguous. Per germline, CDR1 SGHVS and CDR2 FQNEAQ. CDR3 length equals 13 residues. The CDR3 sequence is CASILASNQPQHF. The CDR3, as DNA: TGTGCCAGCATCTTAGCGAGCAATCAGCCCCAGCATTTT. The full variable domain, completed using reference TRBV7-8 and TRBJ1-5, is GAGVSQSPRYKVAKRGQDVALRCDPISGHVSLFWYQQALGQGPEFLTYFQNEAQLDKSGLPSDRFFAERPEGSVSTLKIQRTQQEDSAVYLCASILASNQPQHFGDGTRLSIL.

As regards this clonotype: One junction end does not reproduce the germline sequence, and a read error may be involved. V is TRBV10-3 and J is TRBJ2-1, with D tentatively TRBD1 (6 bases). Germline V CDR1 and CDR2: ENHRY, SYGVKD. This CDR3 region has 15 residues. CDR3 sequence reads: CVISGGGTSHNEQFF. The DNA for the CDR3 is TGTGTCATCAGTGGGGGCGGTACCTCCCACAATGAGCAGTTCTTC.

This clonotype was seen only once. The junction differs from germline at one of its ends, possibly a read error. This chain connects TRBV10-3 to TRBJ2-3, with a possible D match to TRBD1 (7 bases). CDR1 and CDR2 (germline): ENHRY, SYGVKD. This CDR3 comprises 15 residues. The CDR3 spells CAISESTEGATRGYF. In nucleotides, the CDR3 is TGTGCCATCAGCGAGTCGACGGAGGGGGCGACCCGGGGGTATTTT.

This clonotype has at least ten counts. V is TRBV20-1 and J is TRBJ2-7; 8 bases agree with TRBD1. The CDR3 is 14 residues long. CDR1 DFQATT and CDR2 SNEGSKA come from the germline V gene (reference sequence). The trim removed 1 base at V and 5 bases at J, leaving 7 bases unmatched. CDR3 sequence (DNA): TGCAGTGCTAGAGTCGTGGACAGGGCGAACGAGCAGTACTTC. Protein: CSARVVDRANEQYF.

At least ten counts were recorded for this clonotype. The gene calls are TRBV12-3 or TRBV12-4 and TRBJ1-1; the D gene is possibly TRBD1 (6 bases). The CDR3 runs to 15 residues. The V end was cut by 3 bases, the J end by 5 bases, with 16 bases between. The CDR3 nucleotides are TGTGCCAGCAGTTTCGCCGTACAGGGCGGTACTGAAGCTTTCTTT. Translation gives CASSFAVQGGTEAFF.

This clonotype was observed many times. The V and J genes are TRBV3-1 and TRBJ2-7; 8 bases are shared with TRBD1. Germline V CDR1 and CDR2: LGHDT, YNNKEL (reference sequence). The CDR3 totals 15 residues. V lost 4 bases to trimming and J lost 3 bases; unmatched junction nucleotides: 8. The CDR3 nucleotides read TGTGCCAGCAGCCCCGGACAGGGTTTTGTCTACGAGCAGTACTTC. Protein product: CASSPGQGFVYEQYF.

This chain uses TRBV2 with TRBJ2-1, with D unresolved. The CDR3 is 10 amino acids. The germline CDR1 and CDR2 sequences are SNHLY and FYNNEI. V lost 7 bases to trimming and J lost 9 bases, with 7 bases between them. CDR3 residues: CASKWVEQFF. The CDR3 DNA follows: TGTGCCAGCAAGTGGGTTGAGCAGTTCTTC.